The rows below give T cell receptor beta chains drawn from one sample of a study of vaccination and CD4 T cells after COVID-19. These receptors' targets are unknown. One entry per CDR3 protein results from TCRdb running MiXCR on the PCR reads. This sample carries around 18,000 distinct CDR3 sequences, about 56% of them seen once, and the ten largest clones take around 7.7%. Sequenced material: CD4+ T cells from blood, cultured in vitro, taken before SARS-CoV-2 vaccination. Source of these receptors: a human donor who had recovered from COVID-19. The CDR3 runs from the conserved cysteine through the conserved F or W. A D gene is named only where the DNA matches it firmly. Rows give clone size only sometimes, using once, few, many, or a class for an expanded clone.

clone size	V gene	J gene	D gene	CDR3 DNA	CDR3 protein
few	TRBV27	TRBJ2-1	TRBD1	TGTGCCAGCAGTTTCCCGTCCCGGGACAGGTACAATGAGCAGTTCTTC	CASSFPSRDRYNEQFF
NA	TRBV4-3	TRBJ2-6	TRBD2	TGCGCCAGCAGCCAGGGACTAGCCTCCGGGGCCAACGTCCTGACTTTC	CASSQGLASGANVLTF
NA	TRBV18	TRBJ2-7	TRBD1	TGTGCCAGCTCAACCTCAAACGCGCCGGGACAGGGGGCGTACGAGCAGTACTTC	CASSTSNAPGQGAYEQYF
NA	TRBV7-2	TRBJ2-7	TRBD1	TGTGCCAGCAGCTCACAGGGGAGCTCCTACGAGCAGTACTTC	CASSSQGSSYEQYF
NA	TRBV20-1	TRBJ2-7	TRBD2	TGCAGTGCCTGTAGTAGCGGGGAATCCTACGAGCAGTACTTC	CSACSSGESYEQYF
NA	TRBV28	TRBJ1-4	TRBD1	TGTGCCACCGGAGACAGGGTATATGAAAAACTGTTTTTT	CATGDRVYEKLFF
NA	TRBV20-1	TRBJ2-3	TRBD2	TGCAGTGGATCGACTAGCGGGATTGGGGCAGATACGCAGTATTTT	CSGSTSGIGADTQYF
NA	TRBV30	TRBJ1-6	NA	TGTGCCTGGAGTGTAGAGGTTTCGGGGCATTCACCCCTCCACTTT	CAWSVEVSGHSPLHF
NA	TRBV10-1	TRBJ1-1	NA	TGCGCCAGCAGTGAGTCAATTATCACTGAAGCTTACTTT	CASSESIITEAYF
NA	TRBV5-4	TRBJ2-2	NA	TGTGCCAGCAGCTTGGGGCTCATCGGGGAGCTGTTTTTT	CASSLGLIGELFF
NA	TRBV15	TRBJ2-7	TRBD2	TGTGCCACCAGCGCGACTAGCGTCGGCCACGAGCAGTACTTC	CATSATSVGHEQYF
NA	TRBV5-4	TRBJ2-7	TRBD2	TGTGCCAGCAGAACCGGGACTAGCCCGCACGAGCAGTACTTC	CASRTGTSPHEQYF
NA	TRBV6-5	TRBJ2-1	NA	TGTGCCAGCAGCGACTCGGATCGGGGGCTTGGGAATGAGCAGTTCTTC	CASSDSDRGLGNEQFF
few	TRBV11-1	TRBJ2-3	TRBD1	TGTGCCAGCAGCTCCTCTCAGGGGGCGGTAGATACGCAGTATTTT	CASSSSQGAVDTQYF
medium-sized	TRBV6-5	TRBJ1-1	NA	TGTGCCAGCAGTTACGGGCACAGGGTGAACACTGAAGCTTTCTTT	CASSYGHRVNTEAFF
few	TRBV7-9	TRBJ2-3	NA	TGTGCCAGCAGCCTTCAGGGCACAGATACGCAGTATTTT	CASSLQGTDTQYF
few	TRBV7-9	TRBJ2-2	TRBD2	TGTGCCAGCAGCTTACCGGGACTAGCGAACACCGGGGAGCTGTTTTTT	CASSLPGLANTGELFF
NA	TRBV12-3/TRBV12-4	TRBJ1-5	TRBD1	TGTGCCAGCAGTTCCCAGGGGGAGCCCCAGCATTTT	CASSSQGEPQHF
few	TRBV2	TRBJ1-1	NA	TGTGCCAGCAGTGATCTATCAAAAGCTTTCTTT	CASSDLSKAFF
NA	TRBV20-1	TRBJ2-6	NA	TGCAGTGCTAGAGATCAAGGCTCTGGGGCCAACGTCCTGACTTTC	CSARDQGSGANVLTF
NA	TRBV7-9	TRBJ1-5	NA	TGTGCCAGCAGCTTAGAGTATCAGCCCCAGCATTTT	CASSLEYQPQHF
NA	TRBV27	TRBJ2-7	TRBD2	TGTGCCAGCAGTCAACGGACTAGCGGTTACGAGCAGTACTTC	CASSQRTSGYEQYF
NA	TRBV7-9	TRBJ1-5	NA	TGTGCCAGCGACAACGGGGTCCACCAGCCCCAGCATTTT	CASDNGVHQPQHF
NA	TRBV20-1	TRBJ2-5	NA	TGCAGTGCTTCCGCTAGCGGACAGCTGTCCCAGTACTTC	CSASASGQLSQYF
NA	TRBV2	TRBJ2-7	NA	TGTGCCAGCAGCCGGCACCCAGCACAGGTGGGGGAGCAGTACTTC	CASSRHPAQVGEQYF
NA	TRBV6-1	TRBJ1-6	NA	TGTGCCAGCAGCAACTTCAGAGAAAATTCACCCCTCCACTTT	CASSNFRENSPLHF
NA	TRBV19	TRBJ1-3	TRBD1	TGTGCCAGTAGTGGGGACAGGGGCCTCTTCTCTGGAAACACCATATATTTT	CASSGDRGLFSGNTIYF
once	TRBV19	TRBJ1-1	TRBD1	TGTGCCAGTAGTAAACAGGGGGCGCACACTGAAGCTTTCTTT	CASSKQGAHTEAFF
NA	TRBV6-2/TRBV6-3	TRBJ2-7	NA	TGTGCCAGCAGTTCGACGGGAACAACCTACGAGCAGTACTTC	CASSSTGTTYEQYF